Below are 9 T cell receptor beta chains sequenced from a single sample in a study of cytomegalovirus exposure and HLA in healthy donors. It was with 60 Vbeta and 13 Jbeta primers that the PCR ran. Assay used: immunoSEQ multiplex PCR; TCRdb lists only in-frame clones, some missing. This table has fewer than 250,000 clones, roughly 82% appearing once. Input material: PBMCs. Source of these receptors: a man in his forties in good health and CMV-seropositive.

The chain is built from TRBV7-9 and TRBJ2-1, with a possible D match to TRBD2 (6 bases). Germline assignment: CDR1 SEHNR and CDR2 FQNEAQ (reference sequence). This CDR3 comprises 13 residues. V was cut by 8 bases and J by 6 bases, with 14 bases left in between. CDR3 coding DNA: TGTGCCAGCCTAACGGGGGATCTCAATGAGCAGTTCTTC. Translated, it gives CASLTGDLNEQFF. Supplemented by reference TRBV7-9 and TRBJ2-1, the full variable domain reads DTGVSQNPRHKITKRGQNVTFRCDPISEHNRLYWYRQTLGQGPEFLTYFQNEAQLEKSRLLSDRFSAERPKGSFSTLEIQRTEQGDSAMYLCASLTGDLNEQFFGPGTRLTVL.

The chain is built from TRBV19 and TRBJ2-7; 11 nucleotides line up with TRBD2. The V gene's germline CDR1 is LNHDA and CDR2 SQIVND (reference sequence). The CDR3 has 15 residues. V was pared by 5 bases and J by 4 bases, with 7 bases of the junction left unmatched. CDR3 loop: CASSVTSGSLYEQYF. CDR3 nucleotide sequence: TGTGCCAGTAGTGTTACTAGCGGGAGTCTGTACGAGCAGTACTTC.

CDR3 sequence (DNA): TGTGCCAGCAGTTACGGGGGACAGGGGGCCTCTCCTTACACCTTC. Translation: CASSYGGQGASPYTF. The genes are TRBV6-5 and TRBJ1-2, with 12 bases identical to TRBD1. V dropped 2 bases and J dropped 11; count of bases not matched to a gene: 9. The CDR3 runs to 15 residues. In germline, CDR1 is MNHEY, CDR2 SVGAGI.

The V gene is TRBV6-5, the J gene TRBJ1-3; no clear D. This CDR3 has 15 residues. Germline lookup yields CDR1 MNHEY and CDR2 SVGAGI. V was pared by 2 bases and J by 0 bases, with 8 bases between. The CDR3 protein is CASSYGYTSGNTIYF. CDR3 sequence (DNA): TGTGCCAGCAGTTACGGTTACACCTCTGGAAACACCATATATTTT.

J is TRBJ2-7 and V is TRBV2; 11 nucleotides align to TRBD2. CDR1 and CDR2 (germline): SNHLY, FYNNEI. J was trimmed by 2 bases and V by 3 bases; bases with no gene match: 6. The CDR3 loop spans 16 amino acids. The CDR3 DNA follows: TGTGCCAGCAGTGACCAGCTAGCGGGAGGAACCTACGAGCAGTACTTC. Translating it yields CASSDQLAGGTYEQYF.

Comments on this clone: A junction end diverges from the germline sequence, so it may reflect a read error. Other nucleotide sequences from this sample produce the same CDR3. The chain carries TRBV6-1 and TRBJ2-3; 8 bases line up with TRBD2. CDR3 length equals 16 residues. The germline V gene encodes CDR1 MNHNS and CDR2 SASEGT. The CDR3 protein is CASSERLATSTDTQYF. The CDR3 DNA is TGTGCCAGTAGTGAAAGACTAGCGACGAGCACAGATACGCAGTATTTT.

The chain is built from TRBV5-8 and TRBJ2-1, with D possibly matching TRBD2 (6 bases). From germline, CDR1 is SGHTS and CDR2 YDEGEE. This CDR3 is built from 16 residues. V lost 1 base, J lost 2 bases, and 13 bases lay in between. CDR3 sequence: CASSLKGLAPYNEQFF. The CDR3 DNA sequence: TGTGCCAGCAGCTTGAAGGGACTGGCACCCTACAATGAGCAGTTCTTC.

This chain uses TRBV30 with TRBJ2-1; weak D call: TRBD2 (5 bases). V dropped 4 bases and J dropped 0 bases, with 10 bases sitting between them. Germline-derived CDR1 and CDR2 are GTSNPN and SVGIG (reference sequence). The CDR3 consists of 14 residues. CDR3 bases: TGTGCCTGGACGATGGGGAGCTCCTACAATGAGCAGTTCTTC. This gives the protein CAWTMGSSYNEQFF.

The CDR3, as DNA: TGTGCCAGCAGCCCGGGGACAAATCAGCCCCAGCATTTT. As protein: CASSPGTNQPQHF. This sequence joins TRBV6-5 and TRBJ1-5; TRBD1 is a possible D gene (6 bases). Per the germline V gene, CDR1 is MNHEY and CDR2 is SVGAGI. CDR3 length equals 13 residues. V lost 6 bases and J lost 4, with 10 bases in between.